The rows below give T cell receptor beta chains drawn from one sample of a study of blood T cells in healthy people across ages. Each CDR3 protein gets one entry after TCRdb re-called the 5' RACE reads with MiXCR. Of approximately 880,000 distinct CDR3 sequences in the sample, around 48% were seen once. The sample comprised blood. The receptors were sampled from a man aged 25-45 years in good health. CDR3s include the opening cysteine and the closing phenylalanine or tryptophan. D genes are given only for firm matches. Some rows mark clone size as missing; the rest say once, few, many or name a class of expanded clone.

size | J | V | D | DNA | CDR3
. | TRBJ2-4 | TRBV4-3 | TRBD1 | TGCGCCAGCAGCCAACAGGGGGTCAAAAACATTCAGTACTTC | CASSQQGVKNIQYF
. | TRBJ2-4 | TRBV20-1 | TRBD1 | TGCAGTGCTCCCCGACAGGGAACAGCCAAAAACATTCAGTACTTC | CSAPRQGTAKNIQYF
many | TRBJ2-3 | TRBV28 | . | TGTGCCAGCAGGGTACCCGGGTTAGATACGCAGTATTTT | CASRVPGLDTQYF
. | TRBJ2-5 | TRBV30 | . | TGTGCCTGGAGTTTGGTAACGGGGGTTACGGAGACCCAGTACTTC | CAWSLVTGVTETQYF
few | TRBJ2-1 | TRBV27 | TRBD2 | TGTGCCAGCAGTCCAAGACTGACTAGCGGGGGGGTAGGGGAGCAGTTCTTC | CASSPRLTSGGVGEQFF
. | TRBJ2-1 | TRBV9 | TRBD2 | TGTGCCAGCAGCGTAGGGACTAGCGGGGTCTATGAGCAGTTCTTC | CASSVGTSGVYEQFF
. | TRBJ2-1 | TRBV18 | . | TGTGCCAGCTCAGTGGAATTTGGCTCCTACAATGAGCAGTTCTTC | CASSVEFGSYNEQFF
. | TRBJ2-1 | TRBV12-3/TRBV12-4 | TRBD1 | TGTGCCAGCAGGCGGCCAGGGGGCTACAATGAGCAGTTCTTC | CASRRPGGYNEQFF
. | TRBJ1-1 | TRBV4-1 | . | TGCGCCAGCAGCCGGGAGGAATTGAACAGTGAAGCTTTCTTT | CASSREELNSEAFF
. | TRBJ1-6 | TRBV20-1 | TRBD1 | TGCAGTGCTAGGTATTTGACAGGGAATAATTCACCCCTCCACTTT | CSARYLTGNNSPLHF
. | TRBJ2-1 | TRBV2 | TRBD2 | TGTGCCAGCAGTGAAAATAGCGGGGGCCATCACAATGAGCAGTTCTTC | CASSENSGGHHNEQFF
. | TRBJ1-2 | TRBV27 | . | TGTGCCAGCAGTTCGGGAGCGGGGCGGGGCTATGGCTACACCTTC | CASSSGAGRGYGYTF
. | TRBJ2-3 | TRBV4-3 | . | TGCGCCAGCAGCCAAGCCCCGACTAGCACAGATACGCAGTATTTT | CASSQAPTSTDTQYF
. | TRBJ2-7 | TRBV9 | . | TGTGCCAGCAGCGCTACAGCGAGCTACGAGCAGTACTTC | CASSATASYEQYF
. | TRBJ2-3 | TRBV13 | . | TGTGCCAGCAGCTCCCAAAGGAGTCGGGGGACAGATACGCAGTATTTT | CASSSQRSRGTDTQYF
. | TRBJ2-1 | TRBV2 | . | TGTGCCAGCACCAAAAGGGGTGACGGGGGCAATGAGCAGTTCTTC | CASTKRGDGGNEQFF
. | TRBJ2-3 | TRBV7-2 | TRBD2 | TGTGCCAGCAGCTTAAGGGGCGGGGGGGCGACAGATACGCAGTATTTT | CASSLRGGGATDTQYF
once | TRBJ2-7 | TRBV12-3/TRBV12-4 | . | TGTGCCAGCAGTTTAGGTCCAGGGACACACGAGCAGTACTTC | CASSLGPGTHEQYF
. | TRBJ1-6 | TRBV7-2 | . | TGTGCCAGCAGCTTAGCGGCGGCCCTCCACTTT | CASSLAAALHF
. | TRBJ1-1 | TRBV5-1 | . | TGCGCCAGCAGCTTAATCGAGGACGGAGAAGCTTTCTTT | CASSLIEDGEAFF
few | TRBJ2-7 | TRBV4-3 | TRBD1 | TGCGCCAGCAGCTCCGCCAGGGGGCCGATCTACGAGCAGTACTTC | CASSSARGPIYEQYF
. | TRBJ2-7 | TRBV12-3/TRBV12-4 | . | TGTGCCAGCAGTGATGACCTTGAATACGAGCAGTACTTC | CASSDDLEYEQYF
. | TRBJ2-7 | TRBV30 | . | TGTGCCTGGAGTGCGGGCGGCGAGCAGTACTTC | CAWSAGGEQYF
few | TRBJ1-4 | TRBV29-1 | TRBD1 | TGCAGCGTCTCGGGACAGGGCGGAGAAAAACTGTTTTTT | CSVSGQGGEKLFF
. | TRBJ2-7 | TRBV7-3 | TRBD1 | TGTGCCAGCAGCTTAAGGTCCCGGGACAGGGGAGGCGCGCAGTACTTC | CASSLRSRDRGGAQYF
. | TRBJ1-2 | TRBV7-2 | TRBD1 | TGTGCCAGCAGCGACCAGACAGGGGCCTCCAACTATGGCTACACCTTC | CASSDQTGASNYGYTF
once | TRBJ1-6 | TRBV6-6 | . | TGTGCCAGCACACAGCAACCTTATAATTCACCCCTCCACTTT | CASTQQPYNSPLHF
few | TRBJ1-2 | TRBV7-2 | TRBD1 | TGTGCCAGCAGCACAGGACAGGGGAGGTACTATGGCTACACCTTC | CASSTGQGRYYGYTF
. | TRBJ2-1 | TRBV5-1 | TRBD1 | TGCGCCAGCAACAAGGGGGCCGGGGCGAGGAATGAGCAGTTCTTC | CASNKGAGARNEQFF
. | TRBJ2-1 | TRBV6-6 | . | TGTGCCAGCGATAAACCAAGCACCAATGAGCAGTTCTTC | CASDKPSTNEQFF
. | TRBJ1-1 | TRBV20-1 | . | TGCAGTGCTCTACACAGGAAGAACACTGAAGCTTTCTTT | CSALHRKNTEAFF